This TCR beta chain is drawn from a study of shared clonotypes between healthy human individuals. Trimming removed 5 bases from V and 6 bases from J; junction bases left unmatched: 6. From germline, CDR1 is MNHEY and CDR2 SMNVEV (reference sequence). CDR3 length: 15 amino acids. Sorted-subset replicate PCRs used approximately 190 ng of genomic DNA. This amount corresponded to 33,000 or so T cell genomes. The repertoire was sequenced with immunoSEQ multiplex PCR; TCRdb's copy has only in-frame clones and lacks some. The table records nearly 1,000,000 clones, 76% of them present only once. The rearrangement joins TRBV27 to TRBJ2-3, with 12 bases fitting TRBD1. This receptor was taken from a young man in good health. The specimen was memory CD4+ T cells sorted from blood. Subset specified: CD45RA-negative fraction. The CDR3 sequence is CASSRGQGAADTQYF. The CDR3 region has the DNA TGTGCCAGCAGTAGGGGACAGGGGGCGGCCGATACGCAGTATTTT.